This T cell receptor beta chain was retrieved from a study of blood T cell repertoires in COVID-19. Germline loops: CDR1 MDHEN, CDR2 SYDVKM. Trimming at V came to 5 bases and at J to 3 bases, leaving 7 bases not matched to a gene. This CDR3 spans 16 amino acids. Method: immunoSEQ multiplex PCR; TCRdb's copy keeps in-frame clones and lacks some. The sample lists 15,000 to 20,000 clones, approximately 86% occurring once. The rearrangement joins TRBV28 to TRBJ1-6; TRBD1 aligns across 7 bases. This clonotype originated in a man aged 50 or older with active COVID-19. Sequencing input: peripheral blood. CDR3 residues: CASSTQRQGYNSPLHF. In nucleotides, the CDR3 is TGTGCCAGCAGTACCCAACGACAGGGCTATAATTCACCCCTCCACTTT. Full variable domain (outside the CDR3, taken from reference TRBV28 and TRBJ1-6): DVKVTQSSRYLVKRTGEKVFLECVQDMDHENMFWYRQDPGLGLRLIYFSYDVKMKEKGDIPEGYSVSREKKERFSLILESASTNQTSMYLCASSTQRQGYNSPLHFGNGTRLTVT.